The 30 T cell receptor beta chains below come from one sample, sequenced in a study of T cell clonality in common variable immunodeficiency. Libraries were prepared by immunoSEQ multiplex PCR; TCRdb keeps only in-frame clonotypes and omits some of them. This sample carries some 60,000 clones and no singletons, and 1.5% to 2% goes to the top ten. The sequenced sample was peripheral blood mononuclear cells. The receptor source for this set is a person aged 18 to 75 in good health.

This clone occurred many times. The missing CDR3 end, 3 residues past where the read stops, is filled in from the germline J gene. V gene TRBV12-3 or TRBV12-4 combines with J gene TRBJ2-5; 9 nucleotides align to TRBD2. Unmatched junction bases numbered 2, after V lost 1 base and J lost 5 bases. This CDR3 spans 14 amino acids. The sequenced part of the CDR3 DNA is TGTGCCAGCAGTTTAGGACTAGCGGAGGAGACC. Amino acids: CASSLGLAEET. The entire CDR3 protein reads CASSLGLAEETQYF.

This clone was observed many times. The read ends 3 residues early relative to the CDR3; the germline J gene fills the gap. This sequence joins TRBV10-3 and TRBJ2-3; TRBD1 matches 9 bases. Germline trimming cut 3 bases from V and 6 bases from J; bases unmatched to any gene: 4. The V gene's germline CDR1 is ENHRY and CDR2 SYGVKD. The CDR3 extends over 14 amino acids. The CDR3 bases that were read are TGTGCCATCAGTGACCCCGGGACAGGGGATACG. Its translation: CAISDPGTGDT. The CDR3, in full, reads CAISDPGTGDTQYF.

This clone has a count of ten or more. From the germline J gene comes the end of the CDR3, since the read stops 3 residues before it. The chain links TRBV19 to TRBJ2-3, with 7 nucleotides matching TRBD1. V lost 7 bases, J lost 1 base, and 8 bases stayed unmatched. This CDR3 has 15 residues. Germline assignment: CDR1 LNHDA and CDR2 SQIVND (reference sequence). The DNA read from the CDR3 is TGTGCCAGTAAAGAGGGGGCAGCTGGCACAGATACG. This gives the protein CASKEGAAGTDT. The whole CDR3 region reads CASKEGAAGTDTQYF.

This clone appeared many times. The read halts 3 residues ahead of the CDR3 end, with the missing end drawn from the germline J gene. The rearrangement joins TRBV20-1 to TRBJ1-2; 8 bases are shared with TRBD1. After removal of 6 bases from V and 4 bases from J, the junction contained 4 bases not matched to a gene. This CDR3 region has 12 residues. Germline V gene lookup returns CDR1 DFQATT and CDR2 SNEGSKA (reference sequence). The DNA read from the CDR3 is TGCAGTGCAACGGGACAGGCCTATGGC. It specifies CSATGQAYG. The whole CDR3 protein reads CSATGQAYGYTF.

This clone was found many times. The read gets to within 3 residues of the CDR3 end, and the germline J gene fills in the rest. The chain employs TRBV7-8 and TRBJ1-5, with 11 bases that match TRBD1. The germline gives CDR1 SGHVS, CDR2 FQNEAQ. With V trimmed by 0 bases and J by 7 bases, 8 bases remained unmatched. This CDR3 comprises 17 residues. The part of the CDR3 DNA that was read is TGTGCCAGCAGCTTAGCGGTCTCGGGACAGGGGGGCCAGCCC. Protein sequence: CASSLAVSGQGGQP. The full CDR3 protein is CASSLAVSGQGGQPQHF. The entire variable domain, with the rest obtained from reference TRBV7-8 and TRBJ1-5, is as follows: GAGVSQSPRYKVAKRGQDVALRCDPISGHVSLFWYQQALGQGPEFLTYFQNEAQLDKSGLPSDRFFAERPEGSVSTLKIQRTQQEDSAVYLCASSLAVSGQGGQPQHFGDGTRLSIL.

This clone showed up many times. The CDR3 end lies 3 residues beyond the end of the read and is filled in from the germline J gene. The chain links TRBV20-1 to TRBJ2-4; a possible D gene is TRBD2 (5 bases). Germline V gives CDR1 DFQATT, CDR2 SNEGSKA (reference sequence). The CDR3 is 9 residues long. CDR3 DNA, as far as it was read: TGCAGTGCCGGGGTGATT. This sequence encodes CSAGVI. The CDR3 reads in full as CSAGVIQYF.

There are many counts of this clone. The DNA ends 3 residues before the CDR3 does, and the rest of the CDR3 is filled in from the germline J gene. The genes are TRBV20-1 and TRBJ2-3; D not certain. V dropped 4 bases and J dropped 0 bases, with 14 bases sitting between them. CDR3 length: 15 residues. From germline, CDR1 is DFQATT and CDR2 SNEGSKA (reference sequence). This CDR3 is CSAIHSATSTDTQYF. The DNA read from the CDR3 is TGCAGTGCTATTCACTCAGCGACTAGCACAGATACG.

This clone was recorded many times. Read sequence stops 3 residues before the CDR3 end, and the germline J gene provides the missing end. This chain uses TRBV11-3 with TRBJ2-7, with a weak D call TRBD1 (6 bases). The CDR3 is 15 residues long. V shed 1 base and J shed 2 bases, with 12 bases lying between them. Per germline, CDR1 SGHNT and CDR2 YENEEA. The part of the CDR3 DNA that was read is TGTGCCAGCAGCTTAGGACAGGAGATAACCTACGAG. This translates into CASSLGQEITYE. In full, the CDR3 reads CASSLGQEITYEQYF.

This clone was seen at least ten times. The CDR3 DNA, read in part, is TGCGCCAGCAGCGCCGGGACAGGGGTTACCTACGAG. This sequence encodes CASSAGTGVTYE. From start to end, the CDR3 is CASSAGTGVTYEQYF. The rearrangement links TRBV10-1 to TRBJ2-7; TRBD1 matches at 10 bases. The observed sequence ends 3 residues before the CDR3 terminus, with the missing tail filled in from the germline J gene. Germline V gene lookup returns CDR1 WNHNN and CDR2 SYGVQD (reference sequence). Losses at the gene ends were 6 bases for V and 2 bases for J; bases not matched to a gene: 7. The CDR3 extends over 15 amino acids.

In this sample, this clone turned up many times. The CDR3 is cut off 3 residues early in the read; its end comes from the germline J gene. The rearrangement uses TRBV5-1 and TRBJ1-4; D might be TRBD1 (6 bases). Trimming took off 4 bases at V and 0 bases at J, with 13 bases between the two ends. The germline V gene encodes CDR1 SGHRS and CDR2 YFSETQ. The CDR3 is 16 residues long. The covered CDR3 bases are TGCGCCAGCAGCGCCGTTGGACAGACAACTAATGAAAAA. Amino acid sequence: CASSAVGQTTNEK. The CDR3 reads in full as CASSAVGQTTNEKLFF.

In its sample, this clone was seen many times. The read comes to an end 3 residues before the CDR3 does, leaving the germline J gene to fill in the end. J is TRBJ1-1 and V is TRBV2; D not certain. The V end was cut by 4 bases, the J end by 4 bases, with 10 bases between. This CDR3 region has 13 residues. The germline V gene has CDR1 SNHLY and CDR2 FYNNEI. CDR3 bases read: TGTGCCAGCAGTGCCGGGGAATTCACTGAA. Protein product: CASSAGEFTE. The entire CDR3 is CASSAGEFTEAFF.

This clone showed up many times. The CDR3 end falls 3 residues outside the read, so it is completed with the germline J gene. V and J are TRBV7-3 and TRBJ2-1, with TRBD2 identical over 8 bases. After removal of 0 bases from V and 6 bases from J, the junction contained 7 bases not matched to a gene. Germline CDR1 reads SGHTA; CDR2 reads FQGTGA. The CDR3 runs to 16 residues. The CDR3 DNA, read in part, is TGTGCCAGCAGCTTAACACGTCGGGCGGGGGGCAATGAG. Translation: CASSLTRRAGGNE. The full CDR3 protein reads CASSLTRRAGGNEQFF.

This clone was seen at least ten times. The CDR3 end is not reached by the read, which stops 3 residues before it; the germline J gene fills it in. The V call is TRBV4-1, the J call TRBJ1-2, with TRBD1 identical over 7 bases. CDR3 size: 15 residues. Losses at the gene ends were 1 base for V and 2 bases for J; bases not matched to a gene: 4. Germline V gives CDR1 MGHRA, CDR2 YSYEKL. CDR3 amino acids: CASSQGPQGNYGYTF. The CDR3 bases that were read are TGCGCCAGCAGCCAAGGCCCACAGGGGAACTATGGC.

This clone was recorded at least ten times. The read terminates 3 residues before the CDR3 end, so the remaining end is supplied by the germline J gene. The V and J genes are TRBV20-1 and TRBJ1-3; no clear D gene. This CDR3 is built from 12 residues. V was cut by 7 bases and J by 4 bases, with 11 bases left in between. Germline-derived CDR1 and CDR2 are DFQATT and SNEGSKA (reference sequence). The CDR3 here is CSGLAGGNTIYF. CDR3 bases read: TGCAGTGGTTTGGCGGGAGGAAACACC.

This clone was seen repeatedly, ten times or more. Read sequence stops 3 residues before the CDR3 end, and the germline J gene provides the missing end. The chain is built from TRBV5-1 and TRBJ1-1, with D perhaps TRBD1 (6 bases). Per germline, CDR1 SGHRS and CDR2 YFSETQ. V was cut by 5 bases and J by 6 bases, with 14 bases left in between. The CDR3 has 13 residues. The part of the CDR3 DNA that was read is TGCGCCAGCAGGTCCGGGACAACGGCTGAA. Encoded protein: CASRSGTTAE. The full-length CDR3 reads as CASRSGTTAEAFF.

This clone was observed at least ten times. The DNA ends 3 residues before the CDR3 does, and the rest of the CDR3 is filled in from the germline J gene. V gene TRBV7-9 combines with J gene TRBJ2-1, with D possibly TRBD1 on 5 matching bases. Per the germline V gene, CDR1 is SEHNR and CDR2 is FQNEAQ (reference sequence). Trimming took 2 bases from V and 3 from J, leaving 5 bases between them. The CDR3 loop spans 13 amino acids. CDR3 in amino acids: CASSLTGYNEQFF. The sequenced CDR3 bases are TGTGCCAGCAGCTTAACAGGCTACAATGAG.

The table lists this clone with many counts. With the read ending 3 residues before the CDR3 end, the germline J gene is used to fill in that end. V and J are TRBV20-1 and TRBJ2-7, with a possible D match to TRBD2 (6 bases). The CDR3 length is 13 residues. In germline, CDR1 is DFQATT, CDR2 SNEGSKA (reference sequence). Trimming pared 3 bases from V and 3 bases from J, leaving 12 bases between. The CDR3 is CSASPGLNYEQYF. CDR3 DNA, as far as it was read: TGCAGTGCTAGTCCGGGACTTAACTACGAG.

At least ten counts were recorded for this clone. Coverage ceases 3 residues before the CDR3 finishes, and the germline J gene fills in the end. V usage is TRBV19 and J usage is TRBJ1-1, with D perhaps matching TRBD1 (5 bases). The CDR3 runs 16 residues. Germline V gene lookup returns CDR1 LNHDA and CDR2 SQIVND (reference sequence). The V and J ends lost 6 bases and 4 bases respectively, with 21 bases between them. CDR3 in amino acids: CASRLSWRGSFTEAFF. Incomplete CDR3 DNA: TGTGCCAGTAGACTCTCTTGGAGGGGTTCGTTCACTGAA.

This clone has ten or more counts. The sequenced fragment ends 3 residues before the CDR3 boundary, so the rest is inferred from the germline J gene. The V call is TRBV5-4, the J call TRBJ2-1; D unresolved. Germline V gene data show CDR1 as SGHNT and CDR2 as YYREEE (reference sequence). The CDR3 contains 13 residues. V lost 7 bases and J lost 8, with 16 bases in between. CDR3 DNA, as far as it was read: TGTGCCAGCCACACCCAGTTGATGGATGAG. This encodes CASHTQLMDE. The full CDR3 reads CASHTQLMDEQFF.

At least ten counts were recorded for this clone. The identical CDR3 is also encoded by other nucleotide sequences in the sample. CDR3 sequence reads: CSARGLSYEQYF. The DNA read from the CDR3 is TGCAGTGCTAGAGGGCTGTCCTACGAG. The V and J genes are TRBV20-1 and TRBJ2-7; D is unresolved. With the read ending 3 residues before the CDR3 end, the germline J gene is used to fill in that end. V was shortened by 1 base and J by 1 base, with 5 bases between the two germline ends. CDR3 length: 12 residues. Germline lookup yields CDR1 DFQATT and CDR2 SNEGSKA (reference sequence).

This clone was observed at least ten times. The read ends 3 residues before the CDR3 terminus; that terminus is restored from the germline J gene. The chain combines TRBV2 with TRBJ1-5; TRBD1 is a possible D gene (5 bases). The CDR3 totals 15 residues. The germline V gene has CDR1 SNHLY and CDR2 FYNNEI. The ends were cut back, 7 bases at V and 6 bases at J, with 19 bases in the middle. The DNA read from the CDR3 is TGTGCCAGCAATTTGGGGCGGGGGTACTCTCAGCCC. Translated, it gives CASNLGRGYSQP. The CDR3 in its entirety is CASNLGRGYSQPQHF.

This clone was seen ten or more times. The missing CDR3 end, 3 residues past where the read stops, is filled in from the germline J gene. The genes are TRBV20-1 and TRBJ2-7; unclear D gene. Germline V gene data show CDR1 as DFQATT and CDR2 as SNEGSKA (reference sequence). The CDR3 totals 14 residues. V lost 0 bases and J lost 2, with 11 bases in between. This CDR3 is CSAREYSSPYEQYF. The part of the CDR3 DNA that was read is TGCAGTGCTAGAGAATACTCCTCACCCTACGAG.

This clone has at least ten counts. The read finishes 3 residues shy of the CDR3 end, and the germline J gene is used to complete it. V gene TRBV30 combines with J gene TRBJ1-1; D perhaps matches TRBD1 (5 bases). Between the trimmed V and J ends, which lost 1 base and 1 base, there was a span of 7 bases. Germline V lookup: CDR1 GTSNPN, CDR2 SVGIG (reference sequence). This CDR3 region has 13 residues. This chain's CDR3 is CAWSGQPNTEAFF. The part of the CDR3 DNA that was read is TGTGCCTGGAGTGGACAGCCGAACACTGAA.

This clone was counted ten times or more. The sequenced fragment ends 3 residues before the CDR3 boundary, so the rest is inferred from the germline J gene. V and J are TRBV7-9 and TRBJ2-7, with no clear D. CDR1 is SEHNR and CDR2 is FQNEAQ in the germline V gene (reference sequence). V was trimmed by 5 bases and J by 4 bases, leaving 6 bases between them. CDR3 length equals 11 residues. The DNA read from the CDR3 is TGTGCCAGCAGCGCGAGTTACGAG. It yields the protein CASSASYE. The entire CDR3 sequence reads CASSASYEQYF.

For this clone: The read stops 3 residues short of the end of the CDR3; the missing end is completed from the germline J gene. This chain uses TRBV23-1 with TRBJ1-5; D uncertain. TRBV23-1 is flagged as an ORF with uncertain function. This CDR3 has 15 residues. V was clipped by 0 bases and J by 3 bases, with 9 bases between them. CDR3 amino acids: CASSQSYSINQPQHF. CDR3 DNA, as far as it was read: TGCGCCAGCAGTCAATCCTACAGTATCAATCAGCCC.

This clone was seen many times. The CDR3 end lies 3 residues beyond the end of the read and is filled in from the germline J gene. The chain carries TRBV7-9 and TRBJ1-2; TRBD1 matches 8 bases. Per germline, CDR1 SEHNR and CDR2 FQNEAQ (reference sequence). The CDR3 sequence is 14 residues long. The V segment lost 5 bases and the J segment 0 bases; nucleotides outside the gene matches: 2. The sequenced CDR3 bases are TGTGCCAGCAGCCGGACAGGGACTAACTATGGC. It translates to CASSRTGTNYG. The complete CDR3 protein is CASSRTGTNYGYTF.

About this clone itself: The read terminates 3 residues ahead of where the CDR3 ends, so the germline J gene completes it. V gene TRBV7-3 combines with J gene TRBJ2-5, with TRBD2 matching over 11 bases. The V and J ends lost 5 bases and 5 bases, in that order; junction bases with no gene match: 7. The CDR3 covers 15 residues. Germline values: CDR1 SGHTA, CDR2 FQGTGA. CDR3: CASSTSGSVGETQYF. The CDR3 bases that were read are TGTGCCAGCAGCACTAGCGGGAGTGTCGGGGAGACC.

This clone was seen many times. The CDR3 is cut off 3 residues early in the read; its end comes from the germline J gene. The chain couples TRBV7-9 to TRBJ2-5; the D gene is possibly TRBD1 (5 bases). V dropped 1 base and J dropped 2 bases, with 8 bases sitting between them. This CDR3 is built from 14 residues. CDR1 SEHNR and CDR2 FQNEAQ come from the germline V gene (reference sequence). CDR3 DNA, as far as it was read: TGTGCCAGCAGCTTAGTTGGGGCTCAAGAGACC. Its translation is CASSLVGAQET. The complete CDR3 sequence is CASSLVGAQETQYF.

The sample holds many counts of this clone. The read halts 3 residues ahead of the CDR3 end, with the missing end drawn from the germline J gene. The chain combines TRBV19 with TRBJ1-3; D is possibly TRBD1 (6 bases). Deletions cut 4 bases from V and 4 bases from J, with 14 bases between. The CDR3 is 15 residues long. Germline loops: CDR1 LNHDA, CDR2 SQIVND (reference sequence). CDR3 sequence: CASSSAGTHGNTIYF. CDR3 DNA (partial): TGTGCCAGTAGTAGCGCCGGGACACACGGAAACACC. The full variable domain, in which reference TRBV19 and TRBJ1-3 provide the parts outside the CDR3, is DGGITQSPKYLFRKEGQNVTLSCEQNLNHDAMYWYRQDPGQGLRLIYYSQIVNDFQKGDIAEGYSVSREKKESFPLTVTSAQKNPTAFYLCASSSAGTHGNTIYFGEGSWLTVV.

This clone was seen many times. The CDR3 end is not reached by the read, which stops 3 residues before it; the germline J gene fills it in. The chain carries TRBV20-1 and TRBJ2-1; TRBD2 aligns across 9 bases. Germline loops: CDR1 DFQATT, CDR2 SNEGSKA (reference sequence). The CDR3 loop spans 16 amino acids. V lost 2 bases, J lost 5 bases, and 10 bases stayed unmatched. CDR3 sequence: CSARPTLAGYNNEQFF. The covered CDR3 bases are TGCAGTGCTAGACCGACTCTAGCGGGATATAACAATGAG.